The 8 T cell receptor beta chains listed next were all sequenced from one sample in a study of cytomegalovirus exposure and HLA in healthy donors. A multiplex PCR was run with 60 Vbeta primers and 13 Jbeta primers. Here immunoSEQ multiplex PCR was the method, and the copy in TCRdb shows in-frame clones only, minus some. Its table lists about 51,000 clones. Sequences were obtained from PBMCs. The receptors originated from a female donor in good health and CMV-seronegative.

CDR3 sequence reads: CASSSRRAYEQYF. The CDR3 DNA follows: TGTGCCAGCAGCTCCCGGAGAGCCTACGAGCAGTACTTC. V is TRBV11-2 and J is TRBJ2-7; D gene ambiguous. With 4 bases removed from V and 2 bases from J, the gap between germline ends came to 9 bases. This CDR3 is 13 amino acids long. Germline CDR1 and CDR2: SGHAT and FQNNGV.

The CDR3 loop reads CRGGGQGNTEAFF. In DNA form, the CDR3 reads TGCAGGGGGGGTGGACAGGGTAACACTGAAGCTTTCTTT. The rearrangement uses TRBV29-1 and TRBJ1-1; 8 bases fit TRBD1. The CDR3 is 13 amino acids. Germline V gene sequence: CDR1 SQVTM, CDR2 ANQGSEA.

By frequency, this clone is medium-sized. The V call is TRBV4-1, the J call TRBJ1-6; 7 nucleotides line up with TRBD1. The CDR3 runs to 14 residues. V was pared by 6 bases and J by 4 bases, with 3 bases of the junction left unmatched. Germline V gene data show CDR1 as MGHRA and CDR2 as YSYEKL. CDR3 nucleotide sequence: TGCGCCAGCAGGGGACAGTCTTATAATTCACCCCTCCACTTT. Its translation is CASRGQSYNSPLHF.

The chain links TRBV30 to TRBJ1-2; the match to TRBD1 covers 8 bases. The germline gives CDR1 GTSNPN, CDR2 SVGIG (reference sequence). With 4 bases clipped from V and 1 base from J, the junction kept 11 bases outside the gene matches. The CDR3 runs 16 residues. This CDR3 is CAWMNDRGPGNYGYTF. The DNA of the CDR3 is TGTGCCTGGATGAATGACAGGGGCCCTGGTAACTATGGCTACACCTTC.

The CDR3 sequence is CAWTDRGNEQYF. The CDR3 DNA follows: TGTGCCTGGACCGACAGGGGGAACGAGCAGTACTTC. The chain carries TRBV30 and TRBJ2-7; TRBD1 matches at 9 bases. The CDR3 has 12 residues. The germline gives CDR1 GTSNPN, CDR2 SVGIG (reference sequence). V gave up 4 bases and J gave up 5 bases; unmatched junction bases: 3.

CDR3 bases: TGTGCCAGCAGCTTACCGGGTCCTGACTCACCCCTCCACTTT. This gives the protein CASSLPGPDSPLHF. The genes are TRBV7-9 and TRBJ1-6; D is unresolved. The CDR3 runs to 14 residues. V lost 2 bases, J lost 10 bases, and 12 bases lay in between. Looked up from germline, CDR1 is SEHNR and CDR2 is FQNEAQ (reference sequence).

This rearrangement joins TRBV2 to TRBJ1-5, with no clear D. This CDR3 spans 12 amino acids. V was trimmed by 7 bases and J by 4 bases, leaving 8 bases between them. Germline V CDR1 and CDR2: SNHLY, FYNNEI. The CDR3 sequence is CASNLENQPQHF. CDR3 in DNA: TGTGCCAGCAATCTGGAGAATCAGCCCCAGCATTTT.

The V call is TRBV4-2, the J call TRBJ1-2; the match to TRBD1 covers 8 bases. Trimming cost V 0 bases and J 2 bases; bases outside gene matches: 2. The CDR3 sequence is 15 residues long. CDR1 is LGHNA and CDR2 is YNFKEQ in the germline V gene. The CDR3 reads CASSQDQGANYGYTF. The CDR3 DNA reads TGTGCCAGCAGCCAAGATCAGGGGGCAAACTATGGCTACACCTTC.